A selection of T cell receptor beta chains follows, all from one sample in a study of blood T cell repertoires in COVID-19. Sequencing used immunoSEQ multiplex PCR; TCRdb keeps in-frame clones, though not all of them. The sample has over 130,000 clones; 70% to 80% are singletons. The sequencing input was peripheral blood. The receptors derive from a woman over 75 with active or convalescent COVID-19. The conserved cysteine and the conserved F or W are not part of the CDR3 here.

j_call v_call cdr3_aa
TRBJ2-7 TRBV18 ASSTGDRGILQY
TRBJ1-1 TRBV3-1/TRBV3-2 ASSLRDRVGGTEAF
TRBJ2-2 TRBV5-1 ASSLALGQTGELF
TRBJ2-2 TRBV19 ATSQGYTGELF
TRBJ1-5 TRBV19 ASSILLTGNQPQH
TRBJ2-7 TRBV19 ASSVAGGPSYEQY
TRBJ1-6 TRBV27 ASTGGNSPLH
TRBJ1-2 TRBV19 ASSTGQASIYGYT
TRBJ1-4 TRBV19 ASRLRINEKLF
TRBJ1-2 TRBV6-2/TRBV6-3 ASSYTEIITYGYT
TRBJ2-7 TRBV19 ASSIRLAGVEQY
TRBJ2-1 TRBV9 ASSAVGEGGQF